This T cell receptor beta chain was identified during a study of blood T cell repertoires in COVID-19. As for the study in general: In each case, the material was cDNA or gDNA derived from T cells, B-cell-depleted T cells, or PBMCs.

Authors' processing steps: Amplification with reference gene primers provided the estimates of nucleated cell counts. TCRdb's copy holds only in-frame clones and misses some; the assay was immunoSEQ multiplex PCR. D and trimming come from the DNA, and the V and J calls and clone size come from that table. The sample lists 15,000 to 20,000 clones, 91% seen once, with less than 9.5% in the top ten. The CDR3 is 18 residues long. V trimming: 9 bases; J trimming: 7 bases; junction bases outside the gene matches: 23. The J gene is TRBJ2-1, the V gene TRBV23-1; the match to TRBD2 covers 8 bases. TRBV23-1 is classed as an ORF, of uncertain function. The sequence was obtained from a human donor in a cohort sampled during active COVID-19. Input material: peripheral blood. The CDR3 coding sequence is TGCGCCAGTTCCCCCCCAGGGCTTCCCGGGAGGGTTTTTAATGAGCAGTTCTTC. Residues: CASSPPGLPGRVFNEQFF.